Presented here are 3 T cell receptor beta chains from one specimen sequenced in a study of blood T cell repertoires in COVID-19. Profiled with immunoSEQ multiplex PCR; TCRdb holds only in-frame clones, not every one. The profile shows about 130,000 clones, roughly 80% of them singletons. The sequencing input was peripheral blood. Receptor source: an elderly woman with acute or convalescent COVID-19.

J is TRBJ2-7 and V is TRBV4-3; 8 positions agree with TRBD2. There are 17 residues in the CDR3. Germline V lookup: CDR1 LGHNA, CDR2 YSLEER. Losses at the gene ends were 0 bases for V and 1 base for J; bases not matched to a gene: 8. The CDR3 nucleotides are TGCGCCAGCAGCCAAGATCTAGACGGGGGGGCATCCTACGAGCAGTACTTC. Translation gives CASSQDLDGGASYEQYF.

This rearrangement joins TRBV5-1 to TRBJ1-2; 11 bases fit TRBD1. The CDR3 runs 18 residues. V shed 7 bases and J 0 bases; nucleotides not matched to a gene: 14. CDR1 is SGHRS, CDR2 YFSETQ, per germline. The DNA for the CDR3 is TGCGCCAGCGTCCCAGGGACAGGGGGTACATTAGCTAACTATGGCTACACCTTC. This codes for CASVPGTGGTLANYGYTF.

This chain joins TRBV5-1 and TRBJ2-7; 8 bases map to TRBD1. CDR1 SGHRS and CDR2 YFSETQ come from the germline V gene. The CDR3 has 14 residues. The J segment lost 1 base and the V segment lost 4 bases, leaving 4 bases of the junction unmatched. CDR3 DNA: TGCGCCAGCAGCCCCCGGACAGGGTCCTACGAGCAGTACTTC. It codes for CASSPRTGSYEQYF. Full variable domain (missing parts from reference TRBV5-1 and TRBJ2-7): KAGVTQTPRYLIKTRGQQVTLSCSPISGHRSVSWYQQTPGQGLQFLFEYFSETQRNKGNFPGRFSGRQFSNSRSEMNVSTLELGDSALYLCASSPRTGSYEQYFGPGTRLTVT.